The rows below give T cell receptor beta chains drawn from one sample of a study of cytomegalovirus exposure and HLA in healthy donors. Sequenced by immunoSEQ multiplex PCR; TCRdb stores in-frame clones only, minus some. The sample contains 150,000 to 200,000 clones, 84% of which appear only once. Sequencing used PBMCs. The receptors come from a man younger than 35 in good health and CMV-seropositive. Each CDR3 is given with its conserved first and last residue. A D gene is named only where the DNA matches it firmly. Not all rows give a size; the values are once, few, many and, for expanded clones, a class.

.	.	TRBV6-5	13	TRBJ2-2	TGTGCCAGCAGTCCCCGGGGAATCGGGGAGCTGTTTTTT	CASSPRGIGELFF
.	TRBD2	TRBV7-2	16	TRBJ2-7	TGTGCCAGCAGCTTACCCCTAGCGGGCCTGTCCTACGAGCAGTACTTC	CASSLPLAGLSYEQYF
.	.	TRBV6-6	14	TRBJ1-3	TGTGCCAGTACAGGATCGTACTCTGGAAACACCATATATTTT	CASTGSYSGNTIYF
.	TRBD2	TRBV29-1	13	TRBJ2-1	TGCAGCACAAGCGGGAGGGCTTTCTATGAGCAGTTCTTC	CSTSGRAFYEQFF
.	TRBD1	TRBV10-3	15	TRBJ1-2	TGTGCCATCAGTCCTGCCGGGACAGCCAACTATGGCTACACCTTC	CAISPAGTANYGYTF
few	TRBD2	TRBV28	12	TRBJ2-1	TGTGCCAGCTCTAGCGGGCTCAATGAGCAGTTCTTC	CASSSGLNEQFF
.	.	TRBV19	13	TRBJ1-1	TGTGCCAGTAGTATAGGCAGTAACACTGAAGCTTTCTTT	CASSIGSNTEAFF
.	TRBD2	TRBV27	15	TRBJ2-5	TGTGCCAGCTCGAGAGCGGGAGATTGGACAGAGACCCAGTACTTC	CASSRAGDWTETQYF
.	TRBD2	TRBV4-1	16	TRBJ2-3	TGCGCCAGCAGCCAAGTACTAGCGGGGGCGGCAGATACGCAGTATTTT	CASSQVLAGAADTQYF
.	.	TRBV7-8	15	TRBJ2-5	TGTGCCAGCAGCTTGGTTGGGCAGGGCCAAGAGACCCAGTACTTC	CASSLVGQGQETQYF
.	.	TRBV4-2	14	TRBJ2-1	TGTGCCAGCAGCACCCGGGACTCCCCCCATGAGCAGTTCTTC	CASSTRDSPHEQFF
once	TRBD2	TRBV5-1	18	TRBJ2-7	TGCGCCAGCAGCGAAGGGACTAGCGGGAGGGGACGGTTTCGTGAGCAGTACTTC	CASSEGTSGRGRFREQYF
.	.	TRBV18	14	TRBJ1-5	TGTGCCAGCTCACCAGGAAGGGGGGGTCAGCCCCAGCATTTT	CASSPGRGGQPQHF
few	.	TRBV28	12	TRBJ2-2	TGTGCCAGCACAGAGAACACCGGGGAGCTGTTTTTT	CASTENTGELFF
.	.	TRBV6-5	14	TRBJ1-2	TGTGCCAGCAGTTTCGACTCTGGGAACTATGGCTACACCTTC	CASSFDSGNYGYTF
few	.	TRBV5-6	13	TRBJ2-1	TGTGCCAGCAGCGTGTACAGTAACAATGAGCAGTTCTTC	CASSVYSNNEQFF
.	.	TRBV27	15	TRBJ2-3	TGTGCCAGCAGTCCCGTCGTGTCTAGCACAGATACGCAGTATTTT	CASSPVVSSTDTQYF
.	TRBD1	TRBV7-9	15	TRBJ2-7	TGTGCCAGCAGCTTAGCGGGGACAGACCTTTTTAAGCAGTACTTC	CASSLAGTDLFKQYF
.	TRBD1	TRBV10-3	15	TRBJ2-5	TGTGCCATCAGTCCCGGGACAGGGGGCGGCGGGGCCCAGTACTTC	CAISPGTGGGGAQYF
.	TRBD1	TRBV6-5	14	TRBJ1-1	TGTGCCAGCAGTGACAGGGTAGTAAACACTGAAGCTTTCTTT	CASSDRVVNTEAFF
.	.	TRBV7-6	16	TRBJ2-2	TGTGCCAGCAGCCCAGGGGACATCCCTATGACCGGGGAGCTGTTTTTT	CASSPGDIPMTGELFF
.	TRBD1	TRBV19	14	TRBJ1-5	TGTGCCAGCAGAGGAAAACAGGGGGGTCAGCCCCAGCATTTT	CASRGKQGGQPQHF
.	TRBD2	TRBV28	16	TRBJ2-3	TGTGCCAGCAGTTCCCTTGAGGGGCGGGAGTGGAATACGCAGTATTTT	CASSSLEGREWNTQYF
.	.	TRBV4-1	14	TRBJ1-1	TGCGCCAGCAGCCACTCGACAGGGAACACTGAAGCTTTCTTT	CASSHSTGNTEAFF
.	.	TRBV19	15	TRBJ2-7	TGTGCCAGTAAGAGGGAGGGACAACCAGCCTACGAGCAGTACTTC	CASKREGQPAYEQYF
.	TRBD2	TRBV6-1	15	TRBJ2-5	TGTGCCAGCAGTGGCGTAGCGGGGAGCCAAGAGACCCAGTACTTC	CASSGVAGSQETQYF
.	TRBD2	TRBV7-2	19	TRBJ2-5	TGTGCCAGCAGCTTAGCTACCTCGGGACTAGCGGTAACCCAAGAGACCCAGTACTTC	CASSLATSGLAVTQETQYF
.	TRBD2	TRBV7-2	17	TRBJ2-7	TGTGCCAGCAGCTCCGGTACCTTGGGTAGCGGGGGCTACGAGCAGTACTTC	CASSSGTLGSGGYEQYF